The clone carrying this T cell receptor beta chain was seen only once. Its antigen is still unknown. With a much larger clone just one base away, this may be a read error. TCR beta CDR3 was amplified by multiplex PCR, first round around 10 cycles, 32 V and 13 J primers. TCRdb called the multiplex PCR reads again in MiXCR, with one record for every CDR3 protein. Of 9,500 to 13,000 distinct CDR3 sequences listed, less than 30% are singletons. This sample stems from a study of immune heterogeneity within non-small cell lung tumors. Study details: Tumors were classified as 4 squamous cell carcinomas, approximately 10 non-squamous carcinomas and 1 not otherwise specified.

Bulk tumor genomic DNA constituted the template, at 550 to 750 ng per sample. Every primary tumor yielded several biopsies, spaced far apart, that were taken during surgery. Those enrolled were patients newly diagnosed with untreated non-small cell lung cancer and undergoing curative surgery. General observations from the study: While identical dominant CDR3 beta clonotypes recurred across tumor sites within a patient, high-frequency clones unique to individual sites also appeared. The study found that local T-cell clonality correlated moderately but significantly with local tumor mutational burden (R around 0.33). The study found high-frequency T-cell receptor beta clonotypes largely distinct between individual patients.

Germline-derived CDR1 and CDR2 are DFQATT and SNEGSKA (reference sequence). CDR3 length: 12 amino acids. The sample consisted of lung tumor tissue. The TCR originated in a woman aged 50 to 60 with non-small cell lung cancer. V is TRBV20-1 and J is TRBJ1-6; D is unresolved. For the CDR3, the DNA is TGCGGTGCTCAGGACGGAAATTCACCCCTCCACTTT. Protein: CGAQDGNSPLHF.